Below, 10 T cell receptor beta chains from the same sample are listed, as sequenced in a study of identifying expanded T cells in peripheral blood. Sequenced by immunoSEQ multiplex PCR; TCRdb stores in-frame clones only, minus some. This table has roughly 100,000 clones, around 88% appearing once. Sequenced input: blood. These receptor sequences come from a person between 18 and 69 years old in good health.

This chain joins TRBV30 and TRBJ1-1; D call uncertain. Trimming cost V 4 bases and J 3 bases, with 21 bases left between them. CDR3 size: 16 residues. CDR1 GTSNPN and CDR2 SVGIG come from the germline V gene (reference sequence). CDR3 region: CAWNEGFLKGDTEAFF. The CDR3 nucleotides are TGTGCCTGGAACGAGGGCTTTCTAAAAGGAGACACTGAAGCTTTCTTT.

The chain couples TRBV7-6 to TRBJ2-1; TRBD2 matches at 7 bases. From germline, CDR1 is SGHVS and CDR2 FNYEAQ. V lost 5 bases, J lost 8 bases, and 6 bases stayed unmatched. The length of the CDR3 is 13 residues. The CDR3: CASSVLANHEQFF. CDR3 in DNA: TGTGCCAGCAGCGTACTAGCGAATCATGAGCAGTTCTTC.

The genes are TRBV5-1 and TRBJ1-6; D is unresolved. The CDR3 loop spans 14 amino acids. CDR1 SGHRS and CDR2 YFSETQ come from the germline V gene. Deletions cut 0 bases from V and 10 bases from J, with 11 bases between. This CDR3 reads CASSLVSGNSPLHF. CDR3 DNA sequence: TGCGCCAGCAGCTTGGTTTCAGGAAACTCACCCCTCCACTTT.

V gene TRBV7-9 combines with J gene TRBJ1-5; unclear D gene. The germline V gene has CDR1 SEHNR and CDR2 FQNEAQ (reference sequence). This CDR3 contains 13 residues. Trimming took 2 bases from V and 7 from J, leaving 9 bases between them. The CDR3: CASSLQAGQPQHF. CDR3 nucleotides: TGTGCCAGCAGCTTACAGGCGGGGCAGCCCCAGCATTTT. Using reference TRBV7-9 and TRBJ1-5 for the parts outside the CDR3, the full variable domain is DTGVSQNPRHKITKRGQNVTFRCDPISEHNRLYWYRQTLGQGPEFLTYFQNEAQLEKSRLLSDRFSAERPKGSFSTLEIQRTEQGDSAMYLCASSLQAGQPQHFGDGTRLSIL.

The V and J genes are TRBV5-4 and TRBJ1-1; tentative D call: TRBD1 (5 bases). The CDR3 is made up of 14 amino acids. Trimming took 3 bases from V and 4 from J, leaving 13 bases between them. Germline CDR1 is SGHNT and CDR2 is YYREEE (reference sequence). The CDR3 region has the DNA TGTGCCAGCAGCTACGCTGGGGGAGTCACTGAAGCTTTCTTT. Translating gives CASSYAGGVTEAFF.

The chain couples TRBV5-1 to TRBJ2-2; D could derive from TRBD1 or TRBD2 (5 bases each). This CDR3 spans 15 amino acids. Trimming left V 0 bases short and J 3 bases short, with 9 bases between. The germline CDR1 and CDR2 sequences are SGHRS and YFSETQ. The DNA for the CDR3 is TGCGCCAGCAGCTTGGTCGGGGCGGACACCGGGGAGCTGTTTTTT. Translated, it gives CASSLVGADTGELFF.

This rearrangement joins TRBV6-5 to TRBJ2-7, with D unclear. From germline, CDR1 is MNHEY and CDR2 SVGAGI. This CDR3 has 13 amino acids. Between the trimmed V and J ends, which lost 6 bases and 2 bases, there was a span of 11 bases. The DNA for the CDR3 is TGTGCCAGCAGGCCAGACGGAACCTACGAGCAGTACTTC. Amino acid sequence: CASRPDGTYEQYF.

This clone was observed once. The chain has TRBV7-2 and TRBJ1-1; the D is unclear. Between the trimmed V and J ends, which lost 2 bases and 1 base, there was a span of 8 bases. This CDR3 region has 14 residues. The germline V gene encodes CDR1 SGHTA and CDR2 FQGNSA. CDR3 sequence: CASSLTYGNTEAFF. CDR3 nucleotides: TGTGCCAGCAGCTTAACGTACGGGAACACTGAAGCTTTCTTT.

This chain joins TRBV6-1 and TRBJ2-7; D possibly corresponds to TRBD1 (5 bases). The germline V gene has CDR1 MNHNS and CDR2 SASEGT. The CDR3 is made up of 15 amino acids. The V end lost 3 bases, the J end lost 0 bases, and 12 bases lay between the germline ends. CDR3 sequence reads: CASSDWTFSSYEQYF. The CDR3 DNA reads as TGTGCCAGCAGTGACTGGACATTCAGCTCCTACGAGCAGTACTTC.

This chain joins TRBV15 and TRBJ2-7; D might be TRBD1 (6 bases). The CDR3 totals 17 residues. Germline loops: CDR1 LNHNV, CDR2 YYDKDF (reference sequence). The V end was cut by 0 bases, the J end by 6 bases, with 21 bases between. The CDR3 DNA reads TGTGCCACCAGCAGAGATGATTCGTCACAGGGTCCTCCCGAGCAGTACTTC. This encodes CATSRDDSSQGPPEQYF. Variable domain in full (rest from reference TRBV15 and TRBJ2-7): DAMVIQNPRYQVTQFGKPVTLSCSQTLNHNVMYWYQQKSSQAPKLLFHYYDKDFNNEADTPDNFQSRRPNTSFCFLDIRSPGLGDTAMYLCATSRDDSSQGPPEQYFGPGTRLTVT.